Listed below are T cell receptor beta chains from one sample, sequenced in a study of shared clonotypes between healthy human individuals. TCRdb's copy holds only in-frame clones and misses some; the assay was immunoSEQ multiplex PCR. Of millions of clones listed, just under 95% are singletons. Sequencing used naive CD8+ T cells sorted from blood. The receptors derive from a man in his late teens or twenties in good health. The CDR3 runs from the conserved cysteine through the conserved F or W. The D gene is left open where the match is weak.

V gene: TRBV18; J gene: TRBJ2-1; D gene: TRBD2; CDR3 protein: CASSPKGLAGGTGSYNEQFF
V gene: TRBV5-6; J gene: TRBJ2-7; D gene: TRBD2; CDR3 protein: CASSQTSENAYEQYF
V gene: TRBV9; J gene: TRBJ2-7; D gene: TRBD2; CDR3 protein: CASSPQPGLAGVPRAYEQYF
V gene: TRBV4-3; J gene: TRBJ1-5; D gene: -; CDR3 protein: CASSQAPGSQPQHF
V gene: TRBV5-1; J gene: TRBJ2-1; D gene: -; CDR3 protein: CASGEGPSYNEQFF
V gene: TRBV14; J gene: TRBJ2-3; D gene: TRBD2; CDR3 protein: CASSQGLRGGFTDTQYF
V gene: TRBV15; J gene: TRBJ2-2; D gene: -; CDR3 protein: CATSRDGGGTGELFF
V gene: TRBV30; J gene: TRBJ2-1; D gene: -; CDR3 protein: CAWTPFGLLPNEQFF
V gene: TRBV11-1; J gene: TRBJ1-1; D gene: -; CDR3 protein: CASSVYEGEAFF
V gene: TRBV5-4; J gene: TRBJ2-7; D gene: TRBD1; CDR3 protein: CASSSDRGLGTYEQYF
V gene: TRBV6-1; J gene: TRBJ2-7; D gene: TRBD1; CDR3 protein: CASSEGQGTSHEQYF
V gene: TRBV6-1; J gene: TRBJ1-2; D gene: TRBD1; CDR3 protein: CASIRQGTGYGYTF
V gene: TRBV5-6; J gene: TRBJ2-5; D gene: TRBD1; CDR3 protein: CASSPGQVYQETQYF